This T cell receptor beta chain was observed in a study of T cells in Graves' hyperthyroidism and ophthalmopathy. Study at large: Once the initial diagnosis was made, peripheral blood was obtained before any treatment.

Germline CDR1 is SQVTM and CDR2 is ANQGSEA. This CDR3 comprises 12 residues. With 6 bases removed from V and 6 bases from J, the gap between germline ends came to 14 bases. There were TCR beta CDR3 regions amplified from RNA transcripts. A set of HTBI primers served as the primers for a first-round RT-PCR of the TCR CDR3. TCRdb called the multiplex PCR reads again in MiXCR, with one record for every CDR3 protein. Among 750,000 to 900,000 distinct CDR3 sequences, over 35% were seen once, and the ten largest hold approximately 10%. The source material was blood. The chain combines TRBV29-1 with TRBJ2-5, with D perhaps matching TRBD1 (6 bases). This TCR derives from a man younger than 35 with Graves' hyperthyroidism. CDR3 in DNA: TGCAGCGTAGACGACAGGATCAAGACCCAGTACTTC. This encodes CSVDDRIKTQYF.